This T cell receptor (beta chain) was found in a study of blood T cell repertoires in COVID-19. Study summary: The study drew acute and convalescent COVID-19 samples from the United States, Italy and Spain. In each case, the material was cDNA or gDNA derived from T cells, B-cell-depleted T cells, or PBMCs.

Germline CDR1 SGHAT, CDR2 FQNNGV. The CDR3 extends over 17 amino acids. V dropped 0 bases and J dropped 9; count of bases not matched to a gene: 7. In the original analysis: Counts of nucleated cells, estimated from reference gene primer amplification, were obtained. Libraries were prepared by immunoSEQ multiplex PCR; TCRdb keeps only in-frame clonotypes and omits some of them. V and J calls and clone size come straight from that table; D and trimming were deduced from the DNA. This table holds about 170,000 clones, around nine tenths found once. The receptor comes from a man aged 45 to 65 who had recovered from COVID-19. The J gene is TRBJ2-1, the V gene TRBV11-2, with 14 bases aligning to TRBD2. The sample comprised peripheral blood. The CDR3 loop reads CASSLDLTSGRVGEQFF. The CDR3 DNA reads as TGTGCCAGCAGCTTAGATCTGACTAGCGGGAGGGTCGGTGAGCAGTTCTTC. Using reference TRBV11-2 and TRBJ2-1 for the parts outside the CDR3, the full variable domain is EAGVAQSPRYKIIEKRQSVAFWCNPISGHATLYWYQQILGQGPKLLIQFQNNGVVDDSQLPKDRFSAERLKGVDSTLKIQPAKLEDSAVYLCASSLDLTSGRVGEQFFGPGTRLTVL.